Listed here are 32 T cell receptor beta chains from one sample, sequenced in a study of shared clonotypes between healthy human individuals. Generated by immunoSEQ multiplex PCR, the TCRdb table keeps only in-frame clones and is missing some. This table has about 2.2 million clones, 85% to 95% appearing once. Naive CD8 cells lacked CD45RO, underwent positive selection for CCR7 and left out terminally differentiated effector memory CD45RA+ cells. Source material: naive CD8+ T cells from PBMCs. The receptors were gathered from a man aged 18 to 29 in good health. Some clones in this sample may be carry-over from other donors' samples.

This chain uses TRBV9 with TRBJ2-5; D unresolved. The length of the CDR3 is 12 residues. V dropped 3 bases and J dropped 0 bases, with 3 bases sitting between them. Germline CDR1 is SGDLS and CDR2 is YYNGEE. Here the CDR3 DNA reads TGTGCCAGCAGCGCCTACCAAGAGACCCAGTACTTC. Encoded protein: CASSAYQETQYF.

J is TRBJ1-3 and V is TRBV7-9, with TRBD1 as a possible D gene (5 bases). The CDR3 sequence is 15 residues long. Germline assignment: CDR1 SEHNR and CDR2 FQNEAQ (reference sequence). Trimming left V 4 bases short and J 0 bases short, with 10 bases between. The CDR3 spells CASSWGEHSGNTIYF. The CDR3 bases are TGTGCCAGCAGCTGGGGGGAGCACTCTGGAAACACCATATATTTT.

The chain recombines TRBV4-2 with TRBJ2-7; perhaps TRBD2 as D (5 bases). The CDR3 is made up of 16 amino acids. V was trimmed by 0 bases and J by 2 bases, leaving 14 bases between them. Germline V gene sequence: CDR1 LGHNA, CDR2 YNFKEQ. CDR3: CASSQDPRDQTYEQYF. In nucleotides, the CDR3 is TGTGCCAGCAGCCAAGATCCGAGGGATCAGACCTACGAGCAGTACTTC.

The chain recombines TRBV7-6 with TRBJ1-2; D gene unclear. Germline CDR1 is SGHVS and CDR2 is FNYEAQ. CDR3 length: 14 residues. V lost 7 bases, J lost 3 bases, and 15 bases lay in between. The CDR3 spells CASKSDPRDYGYTF. The DNA of the CDR3 is TGTGCCAGCAAGTCGGATCCGAGGGACTATGGCTACACCTTC.

The chain is built from TRBV7-9 and TRBJ2-7, with D perhaps TRBD2 (6 bases). V was trimmed by 2 bases and J by 5 bases, leaving 7 bases between them. The CDR3 is made up of 12 amino acids. CDR1 is SEHNR and CDR2 is FQNEAQ in the germline V gene (reference sequence). CDR3 sequence: CASSLRGNEQYF. In DNA, the CDR3 is TGTGCCAGCAGCTTACGCGGGAACGAGCAGTACTTC.

This chain uses TRBV15 with TRBJ1-1; D gene ambiguous. The germline V gene has CDR1 LNHNV and CDR2 YYDKDF (reference sequence). Trimming took off 2 bases at V and 4 bases at J, with 8 bases between the two ends. The CDR3 has 13 residues. DNA of the CDR3: TGTGCCACCAGCAGAAAGGGAGGCACTGAAGCTTTCTTT. Residues: CATSRKGGTEAFF.

This clone is a singleton in its sample. This sequence joins TRBV7-8 and TRBJ2-1; either TRBD1 or TRBD2 may supply D (5 bases each). The CDR3 has 14 residues. Germline V lookup: CDR1 SGHVS, CDR2 FQNEAQ. V lost 10 bases, J lost 8 bases, and 21 bases lay in between. CDR3 nucleotides: TGTGCCATCACTATCCGGGACCCCGGGGATGAGCAGTTCTTC. It yields the protein CAITIRDPGDEQFF.

The chain recombines TRBV30 with TRBJ1-4; TRBD1 is a possible D gene (5 bases). With 3 bases removed from V and 6 bases from J, the gap between germline ends came to 23 bases. The CDR3 loop spans 17 amino acids. Germline lookup yields CDR1 GTSNPN and CDR2 SVGIG (reference sequence). This CDR3 reads CAWRFLPFQGGYEKLFF. CDR3 in DNA: TGTGCCTGGAGGTTCTTACCCTTTCAGGGTGGCTATGAAAAACTGTTTTTT.

The chain couples TRBV2 to TRBJ2-5; a weak D match, TRBD1 (6 bases). Trimming left V 3 bases short and J 1 base short, with 18 bases between. Germline CDR1 and CDR2: SNHLY and FYNNEI. The CDR3 contains 17 residues. The CDR3 region has the DNA TGTGCCAGCAGTGATCAGGGACACCGGGTTTTCCAAGAGACCCAGTACTTC. Amino acid sequence: CASSDQGHRVFQETQYF.

This chain connects TRBV28 to TRBJ2-5; D remains unclear. The J call is uncertain, as TRBJ2-7 better fits the DNA end. The germline V gene has CDR1 MDHEN and CDR2 SYDVKM. The CDR3 runs 13 residues. CDR3 protein: CASSLQRFAEQYF. CDR3 in DNA: TGTGCCAGCAGTTTGCAGAGATTTGCCGAGCAGTACTTC.

On this clone: Distinct nucleotide sequences in the sample also encode this CDR3. The rearrangement joins TRBV7-9 to TRBJ1-1; D is undetermined. CDR3 size: 12 residues. V was clipped by 4 bases and J by 4 bases, with 7 bases between them. CDR1 and CDR2 from the germline V gene are SEHNR and FQNEAQ (reference sequence). The CDR3 loop reads CASSSAGTEAFF. The CDR3 DNA is TGTGCCAGCAGCTCGGCCGGCACTGAAGCTTTCTTT.

A single count supports this clone. The chain joins TRBV14 to TRBJ2-7; D is undetermined. The CDR3 totals 12 residues. V gave up 3 bases and J gave up 5 bases, with 8 bases separating them. Germline CDR1 and CDR2: SGHDN and FVKESK. The CDR3 loop reads CASSHLFNEQYF. In DNA form, the CDR3 reads TGTGCCAGCAGCCATCTTTTCAACGAGCAGTACTTC.

J is TRBJ1-2 and V is TRBV7-9, with a tentative D call TRBD1 (5 bases). In germline, CDR1 is SEHNR, CDR2 FQNEAQ (reference sequence). This CDR3 has 15 residues. Deletions cut 4 bases from V and 4 bases from J, with 16 bases between. CDR3 sequence: CASSSFSGTSYGYTF. Here the CDR3 DNA reads TGTGCCAGCAGCTCATTCTCCGGGACGAGCTATGGCTACACCTTC.

This clone appeared a single time. The genes are TRBV9 and TRBJ1-1; no definite D call. The CDR3 has 15 amino acids. The germline V gene has CDR1 SGDLS and CDR2 YYNGEE. Trimming pared 0 bases from V and 4 bases from J, leaving 13 bases between. Here the CDR3 DNA reads TGTGCCAGCAGCGTAGGGGTCGGGGTGTTCACTGAAGCTTTCTTT. Translating gives CASSVGVGVFTEAFF.

This rearrangement joins TRBV9 to TRBJ2-1; 7 nucleotides line up with TRBD2. Germline trimming cut 4 bases from V and 9 bases from J; bases unmatched to any gene: 4. Germline-derived CDR1 and CDR2 are SGDLS and YYNGEE. The CDR3 is 12 residues long. For the CDR3, the DNA is TGTGCCAGCAGCACACGGGGGGTTGAGCAGTTCTTC. Protein: CASSTRGVEQFF.

The V call is TRBV27, the J call TRBJ1-2, with D unclear. The CDR3 is made up of 14 amino acids. The V and J ends lost 0 bases and 4 bases respectively, with 9 bases between them. The V gene's germline CDR1 is MNHEY and CDR2 SMNVEV (reference sequence). Written as DNA, the CDR3 is TGTGCCAGCAGTTTATCGAGGCAGATCTATGGCTACACCTTC. Its protein is CASSLSRQIYGYTF.

The rearrangement links TRBV7-6 to TRBJ2-7; D gene ambiguous. CDR3 length equals 14 residues. Trimming shortened V by 1 base and J by 5 bases, and 12 bases separated the two germline ends. From germline, CDR1 is SGHVS and CDR2 FNYEAQ. Here the CDR3 DNA reads TGTGCCAGCAGCTTAGGGGTCAGCCCTAACGAGCAGTACTTC. Its protein is CASSLGVSPNEQYF.

This sequence joins TRBV13 and TRBJ1-4; D is undetermined. The CDR3 has 16 residues. V dropped 1 base and J dropped 7 bases, with 16 bases sitting between them. Germline V gene lookup returns CDR1 PRHDT and CDR2 FYEKMQ (reference sequence). DNA for the CDR3: TGTGCCAGCAGCTTAGCGGAAGGACCGCTGGGTGAAAAACTGTTTTTT. Translating gives CASSLAEGPLGEKLFF.

V gene TRBV7-3 combines with J gene TRBJ2-3; D not resolved. V was clipped by 4 bases and J by 6 bases, with 11 bases between them. The germline gives CDR1 SGHTA, CDR2 FQGTGA. The CDR3 is 13 residues long. The CDR3 protein is CASSSHPQDTQYF. The DNA of the CDR3 is TGTGCCAGCAGCTCACACCCCCAGGATACGCAGTATTTT.

About this clone itself: Other DNA variants within this sample encode the same CDR3. For the CDR3, the DNA is TGTGCCAGCAGCTGGGGACAGGGCAACACTGAAGCTTTCTTT. Protein product: CASSWGQGNTEAFF. The rearrangement uses TRBV5-4 and TRBJ1-1, with 9 bases identical to TRBD1. In germline, CDR1 is SGHNT, CDR2 YYREEE (reference sequence). With V trimmed by 3 bases and J by 2 bases, 2 bases remained unmatched. This CDR3 contains 14 residues.

Notes on this clone: The sample contains more than one DNA sequence encoding this CDR3. This chain links TRBV19 with TRBJ1-1, with 11 positions matching TRBD1. The germline V gene has CDR1 LNHDA and CDR2 SQIVND (reference sequence). V dropped 6 bases and J dropped 5; count of bases not matched to a gene: 5. CDR3 length: 14 amino acids. In DNA form, the CDR3 reads TGTGCCAGTAGCCTGGGGACAGGGGGGACTGAAGCTTTCTTT. Translating gives CASSLGTGGTEAFF.

The chain carries TRBV9 and TRBJ1-1; TRBD1 matches 8 bases. V lost 4 bases, J lost 1 base, and 6 bases stayed unmatched. Germline V gives CDR1 SGDLS, CDR2 YYNGEE. The CDR3 covers 15 residues. The CDR3 sequence: CASSLTGTGNTEAFF. DNA of the CDR3: TGTGCCAGCAGCTTGACCGGGACAGGGAACACTGAAGCTTTCTTT.

The rearrangement uses TRBV6-1 and TRBJ2-2, with a tentative D call TRBD1 (6 bases). Trimming left V 3 bases short and J 2 bases short, with 10 bases between. The germline CDR1 and CDR2 sequences are MNHNS and SASEGT. CDR3 length: 15 residues. The CDR3 DNA sequence: TGTGCCAGCAGTGATCGGACAGTAAACACCGGGGAGCTGTTTTTT. Residues: CASSDRTVNTGELFF.

The chain carries TRBV27 and TRBJ1-5; 10 nucleotides align to TRBD1. CDR3 size: 17 residues. Germline lookup yields CDR1 MNHEY and CDR2 SMNVEV (reference sequence). The trim removed 1 base at V and 5 bases at J, leaving 8 bases unmatched. Here the CDR3 reads CASSLFVGTGVDQPQHF. Written as DNA, the CDR3 is TGTGCCAGCAGTTTATTTGTTGGGACAGGGGTTGATCAGCCCCAGCATTTT.

V is TRBV5-5 and J is TRBJ2-5; possible D gene TRBD1, 5 bases. The germline V and J ends were trimmed by 0 bases and 3 bases, with 12 bases remaining between them. The CDR3 is 15 amino acids. The germline CDR1 and CDR2 sequences are SGHKS and YYEKEE (reference sequence). CDR3 nucleotide sequence: TGTGCCAGCAGCTTGGAAAACTGGGGCGAAGAGACCCAGTACTTC. Encoded protein: CASSLENWGEETQYF.

The chain links TRBV19 to TRBJ2-7; the D is unclear. CDR1 is LNHDA, CDR2 SQIVND, per germline (reference sequence). This CDR3 contains 14 residues. Between the trimmed V and J ends, which lost 5 bases and 2 bases, there was a span of 13 bases. Here the CDR3 DNA reads TGTGCCAGTAGTCCCGGCAGGTTTACCTACGAGCAGTACTTC. Translation gives CASSPGRFTYEQYF.

This clone was found once. The chain combines TRBV27 with TRBJ2-7; maybe TRBD1 (5 bases). CDR1 and CDR2 from the germline V gene are MNHEY and SMNVEV (reference sequence). The CDR3 runs 16 residues. V was cut by 1 base and J by 0 bases, with 13 bases left in between. DNA for the CDR3: TGTGCCAGCAGTTTATATCGGAACAGGAACTCCTACGAGCAGTACTTC. Residues: CASSLYRNRNSYEQYF.

The chain uses TRBV27 and TRBJ2-7; TRBD2 matches 7 bases. V lost 3 bases to trimming and J lost 3 bases; unmatched junction nucleotides: 8. The CDR3 has 15 residues. The germline V gene encodes CDR1 MNHEY and CDR2 SMNVEV (reference sequence). The CDR3 DNA is TGTGCCAGCAGTTTCGCTAGCGGAGAGGGCTACGAGCAGTACTTC. It specifies CASSFASGEGYEQYF.

The chain joins TRBV4-2 to TRBJ1-2; possible D gene TRBD1, 6 bases. The V gene's germline CDR1 is LGHNA and CDR2 YNFKEQ. The V end lost 0 bases, the J end lost 6 bases, and 17 bases lay between the germline ends. The CDR3 spans 16 residues. DNA of the CDR3: TGTGCCAGCAGCCAAGATCGAGGGGGTACAGGCAATGGCTACACCTTC. This encodes CASSQDRGGTGNGYTF.

This clone was seen only a few times. V is TRBV7-9 and J is TRBJ1-2; D is unclear. CDR3 size: 15 residues. V was cut by 3 bases and J by 3 bases, with 14 bases left in between. Germline-derived CDR1 and CDR2 are SEHNR and FQNEAQ (reference sequence). CDR3 protein: CASSLAHVAYYGYTF. CDR3 nucleotide sequence: TGTGCCAGCAGCTTGGCACACGTAGCCTACTATGGCTACACCTTC. The full variable domain, rest sourced from reference TRBV7-9 and TRBJ1-2, is DTGVSQNPRHKITKRGQNVTFRCDPISEHNRLYWYRQTLGQGPEFLTYFQNEAQLEKSRLLSDRFSAERPKGSFSTLEIQRTEQGDSAMYLCASSLAHVAYYGYTFGSGTRLTVV.

CDR3 coding DNA: TGTGCCAGTAGTATAGCGTCGTCGGGGTCGGAGCAGTACTTC. It yields the protein CASSIASSGSEQYF. The rearrangement uses TRBV19 and TRBJ2-7; the D gene is possibly TRBD2 (5 bases). Germline loops: CDR1 LNHDA, CDR2 SQIVND (reference sequence). Between the trimmed V and J ends, which lost 1 base and 7 bases, there was a span of 14 bases. The CDR3 covers 14 residues.

The chain couples TRBV10-2 to TRBJ1-2; weak D call: TRBD1 (6 bases). Trimming pared 6 bases from V and 4 bases from J, leaving 12 bases between. The CDR3 length is 13 residues. Germline CDR1 is WSHSY and CDR2 is SAAADI. This CDR3 is CASRGGEGYGYTF. The DNA of the CDR3 is TGCGCCAGCAGGGGGGGCGAGGGCTATGGCTACACCTTC.